This TCR beta chain appears in the sequencing data of a study of T cell repertoires in cytomegalovirus infection. Looking at the study overall: Used in the study were CMV epitopes, some recently identified and HLA-C-restricted, others well-studied and HLA-B-restricted. It can be stated that public TCR beta signatures indicated CMV infection as well as a matching HLA type.

For this clonotype: The target antigen is unknown.

This CDR3 contains 18 residues. The germline V gene has CDR1 DFQATT and CDR2 SNEGSKA (reference sequence). Trimming removed 4 bases from V and 1 base from J; junction bases left unmatched: 11. General study findings and limits: It was HLA-C-restricted CMV-specific TCR beta clonotypes that dominated the response ex vivo. Based on cumulative public TCR beta family frequency, carriers of CMV plus the relevant HLA were identified.

TCRdb itself ran the reads through MiXCR, one entry per CDR3 protein. The sample shows about 570,000 distinct CDR3 sequences, approximately 40% of them seen only once. This clonotype was sampled from a human donor in good health (CMV status not recorded). Some clones in this sample may be carry-over from other donors' samples. Sequencing was performed on cultured PBMCs, taken from culture after CMV antigen stimulation. This chain uses TRBV20-1 with TRBJ2-7, with TRBD2 matching 15 bases. The CDR3 DNA reads TGCAGTGCTACGAACCCGGGACTAGCGGGGGGCCAATCCTACGAGCAGTACTTC. Residues: CSATNPGLAGGQSYEQYF.